This entry lists 4 T cell receptor beta chains sequenced from one sample in a study of blood T cell repertoires in COVID-19. Profiling relied on immunoSEQ multiplex PCR, and the TCRdb table lists in-frame clones only, not all of them. Among hundreds of thousands of clones listed, about 87% were seen once. The sample taken for sequencing was peripheral blood. All receptors derive from an older woman with COVID-19, enrolled during active disease.

The V call is TRBV6-2 or TRBV6-3, the J call TRBJ1-5; 7 bases map to TRBD1. Per the germline V gene, CDR1 is MNHEY and CDR2 is SVGEGT. The CDR3 runs 13 residues. Trimming removed 2 bases from V and 5 bases from J; junction bases left unmatched: 0. The CDR3 sequence is CASSYDRDQPQHF. DNA for the CDR3: TGTGCCAGCAGTTACGACAGGGATCAGCCCCAGCATTTT.

V is TRBV4-2 and J is TRBJ1-2; 7 bases are a match to TRBD1. The CDR3 covers 14 residues. The junction had 5 bases not matched to a gene; V was cut back by 4 bases and J by 3 bases. CDR1 is LGHNA, CDR2 YNFKEQ, per germline. CDR3 sequence (DNA): TGTGCCAGCAGCCCTCTTGACAGGGACTATGGCTACACCTTC. It yields the protein CASSPLDRDYGYTF.

The rearrangement links TRBV7-3 to TRBJ2-7; 13 positions match TRBD2. The V and J ends lost 5 bases and 6 bases, in that order; junction bases with no gene match: 7. This CDR3 is 15 amino acids long. In germline, CDR1 is SGHTA, CDR2 FQGTGA. The CDR3 sequence is CASSIGLAGVSEQYF. DNA of the CDR3: TGTGCCAGCAGCATAGGACTAGCGGGGGTTAGCGAGCAGTACTTC.

This chain connects TRBV7-8 to TRBJ1-2; D remains ambiguous. Germline loops: CDR1 SGHVS, CDR2 FQNEAQ. CDR3 length: 13 residues. The V end was cut by 3 bases, the J end by 4 bases, with 9 bases between. As DNA, the CDR3 is TGTGCCAGCAGCTTTGAGGCGGGCTATGGCTACACCTTC. It is translated as CASSFEAGYGYTF.